This T cell receptor (beta chain) appears in the sequencing data of a study of blood T cell repertoires in COVID-19. Individuals aged 18 to 89 years were recruited from 24 US areas. Germline lookup yields CDR1 SGHDT and CDR2 YYEEEE. Losses at the gene ends were 2 bases for V and 4 bases for J; bases not matched to a gene: 5. CDR3 size: 14 residues. Only in-frame clones appear in the TCRdb table, and some are missing; sequencing was by immunoSEQ multiplex PCR. The table lists some 200,000 clones, about 85% of them singletons. The chain uses TRBV5-6 and TRBJ1-1; 7 nucleotides agree with TRBD1. Sample: PBMCs or T cells enriched from blood (not recorded which). The origin of this receptor is a woman aged 25 to 39 who had recovered from COVID-19. The CDR3 region is CASSFRGWGTEAFF. In DNA, the CDR3 is TGTGCCAGCAGCTTCAGGGGGTGGGGCACTGAAGCTTTCTTT.